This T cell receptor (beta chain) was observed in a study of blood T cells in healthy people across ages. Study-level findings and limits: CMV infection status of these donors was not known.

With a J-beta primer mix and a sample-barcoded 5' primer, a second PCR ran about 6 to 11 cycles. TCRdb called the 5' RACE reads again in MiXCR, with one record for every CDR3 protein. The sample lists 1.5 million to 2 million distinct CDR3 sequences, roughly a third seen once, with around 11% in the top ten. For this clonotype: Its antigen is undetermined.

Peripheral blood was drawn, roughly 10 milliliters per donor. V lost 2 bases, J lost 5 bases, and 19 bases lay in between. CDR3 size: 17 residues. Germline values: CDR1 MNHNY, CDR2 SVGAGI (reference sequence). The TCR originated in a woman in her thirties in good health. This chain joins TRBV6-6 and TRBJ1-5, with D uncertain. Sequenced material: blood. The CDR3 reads CASSYPEIEGSDQPQHF. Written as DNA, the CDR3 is TGTGCCAGCAGTTACCCCGAGATAGAAGGGTCGGATCAGCCCCAGCATTTT.